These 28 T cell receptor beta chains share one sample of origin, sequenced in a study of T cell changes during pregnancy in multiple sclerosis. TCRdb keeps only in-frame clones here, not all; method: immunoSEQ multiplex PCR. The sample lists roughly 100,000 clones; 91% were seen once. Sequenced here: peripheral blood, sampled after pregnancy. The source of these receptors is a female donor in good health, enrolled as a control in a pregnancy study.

The CDR3 DNA follows: TGTGCCACCAGCAGGCAGGGAACGAACACTGAAGCTTTCTTT. Its protein is CATSRQGTNTEAFF. The chain combines TRBV15 with TRBJ1-1, with TRBD1 as a possible D gene (5 bases). Trimming shortened V by 3 bases and J by 1 base, and 9 bases separated the two germline ends. Germline CDR1 LNHNV, CDR2 YYDKDF (reference sequence). This CDR3 has 14 residues.

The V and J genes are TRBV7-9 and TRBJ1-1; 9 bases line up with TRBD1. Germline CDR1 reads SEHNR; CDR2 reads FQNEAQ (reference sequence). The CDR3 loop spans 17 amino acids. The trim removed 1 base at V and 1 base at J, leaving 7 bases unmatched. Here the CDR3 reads CASSLVGQGPWNTEAFF. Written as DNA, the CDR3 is TGTGCCAGCAGCTTAGTCGGACAGGGGCCATGGAACACTGAAGCTTTCTTT.

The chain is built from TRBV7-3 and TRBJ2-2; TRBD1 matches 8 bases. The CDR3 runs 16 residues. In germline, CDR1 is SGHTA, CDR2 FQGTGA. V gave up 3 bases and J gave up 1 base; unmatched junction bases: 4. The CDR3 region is CASSLQGAGNTGELFF. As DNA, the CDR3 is TGTGCCAGCAGCTTGCAGGGGGCTGGGAACACCGGGGAGCTGTTTTTT.

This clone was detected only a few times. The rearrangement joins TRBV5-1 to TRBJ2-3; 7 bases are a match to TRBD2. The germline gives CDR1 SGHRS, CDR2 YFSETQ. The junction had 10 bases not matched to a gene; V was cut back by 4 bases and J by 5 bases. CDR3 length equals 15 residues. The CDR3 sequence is CASSRGGSVGDTQYF. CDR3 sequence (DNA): TGCGCCAGCAGCCGCGGGGGTTCAGTTGGAGATACGCAGTATTTT.

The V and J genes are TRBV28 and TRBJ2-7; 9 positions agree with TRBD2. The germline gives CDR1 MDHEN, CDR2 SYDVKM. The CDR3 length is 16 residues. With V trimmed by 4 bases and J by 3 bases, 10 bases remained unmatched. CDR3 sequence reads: CASSSHTPTSGYEQYF. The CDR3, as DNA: TGTGCCAGCAGTTCCCACACCCCGACTAGCGGCTACGAGCAGTACTTC.

The CDR3 reads CAWSTGQGYGYTF. In DNA form, the CDR3 reads TGTGCCTGGAGTACCGGACAGGGATATGGCTACACCTTC. The chain uses TRBV30 and TRBJ1-2; 8 positions agree with TRBD1. The ends lost 2 bases at V and 5 bases at J; junction bases unmatched: 4. This CDR3 has 13 amino acids. Germline-derived CDR1 and CDR2 are GTSNPN and SVGIG (reference sequence). Supplemented by reference TRBV30 and TRBJ1-2, the full variable domain reads SQTIHQWPATLVQPVGSPLSLECTVEGTSNPNLYWYRQAAGRGLQLLFYSVGIGQISSEVPQNLSASRPQDRQFILSSKKLLLSDSGFYLCAWSTGQGYGYTFGSGTRLTVV.

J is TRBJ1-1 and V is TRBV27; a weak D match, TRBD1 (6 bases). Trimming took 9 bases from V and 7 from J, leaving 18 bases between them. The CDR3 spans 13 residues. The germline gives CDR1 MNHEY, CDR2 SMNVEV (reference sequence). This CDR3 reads CASATGLVGEAFF. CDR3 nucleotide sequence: TGTGCCAGTGCCACAGGGCTGGTGGGTGAAGCTTTCTTT.

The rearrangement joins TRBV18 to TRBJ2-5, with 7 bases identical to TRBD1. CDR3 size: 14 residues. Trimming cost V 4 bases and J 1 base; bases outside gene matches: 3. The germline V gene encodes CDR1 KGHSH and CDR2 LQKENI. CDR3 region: CASSRQGGQETQYF. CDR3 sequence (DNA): TGTGCCAGCTCACGACAGGGTGGCCAAGAGACCCAGTACTTC.

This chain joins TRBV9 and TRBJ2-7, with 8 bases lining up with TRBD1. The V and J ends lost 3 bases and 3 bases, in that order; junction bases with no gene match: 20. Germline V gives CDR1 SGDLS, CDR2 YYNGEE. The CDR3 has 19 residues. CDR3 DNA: TGTGCCAGCAGCGCTAATGGCGACAGGGGAGCCCCCTCTAACTACGAGCAGTACTTC. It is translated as CASSANGDRGAPSNYEQYF.

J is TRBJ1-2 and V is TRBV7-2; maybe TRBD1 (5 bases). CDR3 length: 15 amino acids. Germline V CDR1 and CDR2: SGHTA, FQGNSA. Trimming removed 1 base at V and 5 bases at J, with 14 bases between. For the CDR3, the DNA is TGTGCCAGCAGCTTAGATCGGGGACTAGGGTATGGCTACACCTTC. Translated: CASSLDRGLGYGYTF.

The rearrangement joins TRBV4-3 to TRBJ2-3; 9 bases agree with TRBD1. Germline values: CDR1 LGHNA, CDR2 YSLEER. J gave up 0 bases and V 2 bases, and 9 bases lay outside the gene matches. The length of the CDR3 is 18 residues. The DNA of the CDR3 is TGCGCCAGCAGCCAAAAGGTGGGGACAGGGCCTAGCACAGATACGCAGTATTTT. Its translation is CASSQKVGTGPSTDTQYF.

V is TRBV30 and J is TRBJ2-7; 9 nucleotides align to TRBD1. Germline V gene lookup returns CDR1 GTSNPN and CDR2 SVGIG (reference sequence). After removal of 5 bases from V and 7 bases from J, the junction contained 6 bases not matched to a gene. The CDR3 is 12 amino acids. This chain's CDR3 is CAWGTGTTEQYF. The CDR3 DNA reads TGTGCCTGGGGGACAGGGACTACGGAGCAGTACTTC. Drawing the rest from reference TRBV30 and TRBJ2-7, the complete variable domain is SQTIHQWPATLVQPVGSPLSLECTVEGTSNPNLYWYRQAAGRGLQLLFYSVGIGQISSEVPQNLSASRPQDRQFILSSKKLLLSDSGFYLCAWGTGTTEQYFGPGTRLTVT.

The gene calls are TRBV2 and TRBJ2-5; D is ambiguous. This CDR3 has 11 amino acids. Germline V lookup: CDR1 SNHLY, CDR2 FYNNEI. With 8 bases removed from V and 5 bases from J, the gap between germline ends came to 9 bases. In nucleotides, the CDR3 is TGTGCCAGCTCGGTAGTGGAGACCCAGTACTTC. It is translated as CASSVVETQYF. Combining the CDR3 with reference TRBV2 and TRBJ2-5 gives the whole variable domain EPEVTQTPSHQVTQMGQEVILRCVPISNHLYFYWYRQILGQKVEFLVSFYNNEISEKSEIFDDQFSVERPDGSNFTLKIRSTKLEDSAMYFCASSVVETQYFGPGTRLLVL.

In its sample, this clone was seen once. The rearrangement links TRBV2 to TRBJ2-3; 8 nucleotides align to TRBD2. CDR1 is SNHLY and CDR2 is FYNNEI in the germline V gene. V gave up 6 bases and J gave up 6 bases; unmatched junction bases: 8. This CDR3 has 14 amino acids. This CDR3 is CASSLRGAGDTQYF. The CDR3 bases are TGTGCCAGCAGCCTGCGGGGGGCGGGGGATACGCAGTATTTT.

CDR3 protein: CASSGTSGGATGELFF. Here the CDR3 DNA reads TGTGCCAGCAGCGGGACTAGCGGGGGCGCCACCGGGGAGCTGTTTTTT. The V call is TRBV9, the J call TRBJ2-2, with TRBD2 matching over 13 bases. The V and J ends lost 3 bases and 4 bases, in that order; junction bases with no gene match: 3. The germline CDR1 and CDR2 sequences are SGDLS and YYNGEE. This CDR3 has 16 amino acids.

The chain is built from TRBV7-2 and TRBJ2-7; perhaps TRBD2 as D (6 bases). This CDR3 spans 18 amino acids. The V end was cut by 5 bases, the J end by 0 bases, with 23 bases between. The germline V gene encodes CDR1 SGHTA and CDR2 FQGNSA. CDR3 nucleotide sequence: TGTGCCAGCAGCGCCCGACCCCGCAGCGGGCCAAGCTCCTACGAGCAGTACTTC. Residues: CASSARPRSGPSSYEQYF.

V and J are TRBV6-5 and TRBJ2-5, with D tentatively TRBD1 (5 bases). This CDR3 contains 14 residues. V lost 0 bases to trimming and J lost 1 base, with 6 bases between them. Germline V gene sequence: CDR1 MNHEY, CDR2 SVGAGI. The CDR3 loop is CASSYSDIQETQYF. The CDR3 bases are TGTGCCAGCAGTTACTCGGACATCCAAGAGACCCAGTACTTC.

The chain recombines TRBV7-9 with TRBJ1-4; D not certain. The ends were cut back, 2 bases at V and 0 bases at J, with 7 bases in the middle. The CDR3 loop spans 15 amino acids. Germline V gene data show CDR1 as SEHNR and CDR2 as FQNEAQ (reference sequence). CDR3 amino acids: CASSLSGTTNEKLFF. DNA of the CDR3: TGTGCCAGCAGCTTAAGCGGGACAACTAATGAAAAACTGTTTTTT.

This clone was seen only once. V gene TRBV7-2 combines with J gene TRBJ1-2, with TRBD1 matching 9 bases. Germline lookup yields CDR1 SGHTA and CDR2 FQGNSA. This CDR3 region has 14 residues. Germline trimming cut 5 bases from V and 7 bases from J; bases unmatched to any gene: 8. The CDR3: CASSPQGASGGYTF. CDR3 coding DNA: TGTGCCAGCAGCCCACAGGGGGCGAGCGGTGGCTACACCTTC.

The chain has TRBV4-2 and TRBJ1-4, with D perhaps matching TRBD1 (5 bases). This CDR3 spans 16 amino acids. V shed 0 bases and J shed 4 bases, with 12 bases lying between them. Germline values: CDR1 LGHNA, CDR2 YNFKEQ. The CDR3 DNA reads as TGTGCCAGCAGCCAAGATGGGGCGGACCGTAATGAAAAACTGTTTTTT. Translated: CASSQDGADRNEKLFF.

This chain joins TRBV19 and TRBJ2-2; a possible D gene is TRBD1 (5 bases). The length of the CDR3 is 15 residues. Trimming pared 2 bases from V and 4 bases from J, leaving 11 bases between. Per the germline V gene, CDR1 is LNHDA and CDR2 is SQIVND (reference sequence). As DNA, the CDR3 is TGTGCCAGTAGTATACAGGGTGTAGGCACCGGGGAGCTGTTTTTT. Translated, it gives CASSIQGVGTGELFF.

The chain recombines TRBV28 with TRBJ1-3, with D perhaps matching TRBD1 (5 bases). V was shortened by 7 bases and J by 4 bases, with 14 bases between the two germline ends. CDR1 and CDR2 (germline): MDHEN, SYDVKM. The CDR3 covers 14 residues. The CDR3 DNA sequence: TGTGCCAGCATCCCCCAGGGCAGAGGAAACACCATATATTTT. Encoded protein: CASIPQGRGNTIYF.

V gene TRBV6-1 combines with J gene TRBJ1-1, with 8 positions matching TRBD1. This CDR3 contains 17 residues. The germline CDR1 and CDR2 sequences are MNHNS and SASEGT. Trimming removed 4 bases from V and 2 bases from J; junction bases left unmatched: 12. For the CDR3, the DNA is TGTGCCAGCAGTGGCCCCCGAGACAGGGGTTTAAACACTGAAGCTTTCTTT. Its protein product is CASSGPRDRGLNTEAFF.

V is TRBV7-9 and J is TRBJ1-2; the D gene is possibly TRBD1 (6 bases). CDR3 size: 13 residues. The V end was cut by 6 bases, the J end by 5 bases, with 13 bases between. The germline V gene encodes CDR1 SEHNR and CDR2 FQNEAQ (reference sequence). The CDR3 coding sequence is TGTGCCAGCAGAGGGGGATCAGGGTATGGCTACACCTTC. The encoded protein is CASRGGSGYGYTF.

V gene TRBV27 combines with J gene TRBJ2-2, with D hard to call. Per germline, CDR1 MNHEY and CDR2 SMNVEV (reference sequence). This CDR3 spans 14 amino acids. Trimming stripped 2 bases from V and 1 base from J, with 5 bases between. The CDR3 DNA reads TGTGCCAGCAGTTTACGGGTGAACACCGGGGAGCTGTTTTTT. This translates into CASSLRVNTGELFF.

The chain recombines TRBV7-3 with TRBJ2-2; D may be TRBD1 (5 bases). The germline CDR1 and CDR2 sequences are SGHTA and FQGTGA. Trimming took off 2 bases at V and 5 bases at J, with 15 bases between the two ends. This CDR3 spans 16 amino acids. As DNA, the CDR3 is TGTGCCAGCAGCTTAGGTCTGGGGCGACCGACCGGGGAGCTGTTTTTT. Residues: CASSLGLGRPTGELFF.

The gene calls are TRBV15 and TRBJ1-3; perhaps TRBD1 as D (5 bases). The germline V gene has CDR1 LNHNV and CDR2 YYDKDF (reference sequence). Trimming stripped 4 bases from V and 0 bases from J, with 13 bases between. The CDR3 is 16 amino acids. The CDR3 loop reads CATSKPGLISGNTIYF. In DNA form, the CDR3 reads TGTGCCACCAGCAAACCGGGACTGATCTCTGGAAACACCATATATTTT.

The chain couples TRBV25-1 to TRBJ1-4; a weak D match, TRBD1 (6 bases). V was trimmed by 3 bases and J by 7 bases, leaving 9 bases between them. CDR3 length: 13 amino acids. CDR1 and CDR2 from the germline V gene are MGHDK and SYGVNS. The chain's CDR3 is CASSDRGTEKLFF. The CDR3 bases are TGTGCCAGCAGTGACAGGGGCACTGAAAAACTGTTTTTT.